These 31 T cell receptor beta chains originate from one sample sequenced in a study of response to subunit inactivated influenza vaccine. In TCRdb, the RT-PCR reads were re-called with MiXCR into one record per CDR3 protein. The sample lists more than 450,000 distinct CDR3 sequences, about 12% seen once, with roughly 10% in the top ten. Specimen: PBMCs from blood, collected on the day of vaccination. The receptors were sampled from a man between 45 and 60 years old who received an inactivated influenza vaccine.

In its sample, this clonotype was seen a few times. The rearrangement links TRBV3-1 to TRBJ2-7; 8 nucleotides line up with TRBD2. V shed 6 bases and J 2 bases; nucleotides not matched to a gene: 9. CDR1 is LGHDT, CDR2 YNNKEL, per germline (reference sequence). The CDR3 sequence is 15 residues long. The CDR3 coding sequence is TGTGCCAGCAGGGGAGTGGCGGGAGGTCCCTACGAGCAGTACTTC. It specifies CASRGVAGGPYEQYF.

This clonotype was observed a few times. V is TRBV20-1 and J is TRBJ2-7; D call uncertain. The germline V gene encodes CDR1 DFQATT and CDR2 SNEGSKA (reference sequence). This CDR3 is built from 13 residues. Trimming stripped 1 base from V and 2 bases from J, with 9 bases between. The CDR3 DNA follows: TGCAGTGCTAGAGGGAGCATAGCCTACGAGCAGTACTTC. As protein: CSARGSIAYEQYF.

This clonotype was seen more than once but under ten times. The V call is TRBV7-8, the J call TRBJ2-1; TRBD2 matches at 10 bases. The CDR3 has 14 amino acids. V shed 5 bases and J 12 bases; nucleotides not matched to a gene: 10. The V gene's germline CDR1 is SGHVS and CDR2 FQNEAQ. The CDR3, as DNA: TGTGCCAGCAGCCAATCTCGACTAGCGGGCTTGCAGTTCTTC. It codes for CASSQSRLAGLQFF.

This rearrangement joins TRBV20-1 to TRBJ2-3; possible D gene TRBD2, 5 bases. CDR1 DFQATT and CDR2 SNEGSKA come from the germline V gene (reference sequence). The CDR3 spans 12 residues. Trimming left V 7 bases short and J 4 bases short, with 12 bases between. The CDR3 region has the DNA TGCAGTGAAGAGGGAGCGGCAGATACGCAGTATTTT. This gives the protein CSEEGAADTQYF.

The chain recombines TRBV3-1 with TRBJ2-7; 11 bases are shared with TRBD2. This CDR3 spans 17 amino acids. J was trimmed by 7 bases and V by 3 bases; bases with no gene match: 14. Per germline, CDR1 LGHDT and CDR2 YNNKEL (reference sequence). CDR3 coding DNA: TGTGCCAGCAGCCACACGACTAGCGGGACCCGAGGTTGGGAGCAGTACTTC. It codes for CASSHTTSGTRGWEQYF.

The gene calls are TRBV5-1 and TRBJ1-2; 8 bases align to TRBD1. V was pared by 4 bases and J by 12 bases, with 14 bases of the junction left unmatched. The CDR3 length is 14 residues. Germline assignment: CDR1 SGHRS and CDR2 YFSETQ. CDR3 in DNA: TGCGCCAGCAGCCATGACTTACAGGGGGGGTATCACACCTTC. Translating it yields CASSHDLQGGYHTF.

The chain joins TRBV6-1 to TRBJ1-2; D is possibly TRBD1 (6 bases). This CDR3 spans 15 amino acids. V was pared by 5 bases and J by 2 bases, with 15 bases between. The germline V gene encodes CDR1 MNHNS and CDR2 SASEGT. The DNA of the CDR3 is TGTGCCAGCAGTCCCAAGGGAGGGGGAAACTATGGCTACACCTTC. Translated: CASSPKGGGNYGYTF.

V usage is TRBV27 and J usage is TRBJ2-7; TRBD2 matches at 9 bases. Germline CDR1 reads MNHEY; CDR2 reads SMNVEV (reference sequence). The CDR3 is 16 amino acids. The V gene end was trimmed by 2 bases and the J gene end by 6 bases; junction bases not matched to a gene: 11. This chain's CDR3 is CASSLLGGRAAGEQYF. For the CDR3, the DNA is TGTGCCAGCAGTTTACTAGGCGGGAGGGCCGCGGGCGAGCAGTACTTC.

The chain joins TRBV6-1 to TRBJ2-7, with D perhaps TRBD1 (5 bases). Trimming removed 7 bases from V and 3 bases from J, with 19 bases in between. The CDR3 has 15 residues. Germline loops: CDR1 MNHNS, CDR2 SASEGT. The chain's CDR3 is CASTEDPGSDYEQYF. CDR3 DNA sequence: TGTGCCAGCACCGAAGATCCAGGGTCCGACTACGAGCAGTACTTC.

This clonotype was seen a few times. V usage is TRBV20-1 and J usage is TRBJ2-3; weak D call: TRBD1 (7 bases). Trimming removed 3 bases at V and 2 bases at J, with 30 bases between. Germline CDR1 is DFQATT and CDR2 is SNEGSKA (reference sequence). This CDR3 has 20 residues. The CDR3 nucleotides are TGCAGTGCTAGGAGACGGCGTCGAGGGACTGGGACAGAAGACACAGATACGCAGTATTTT. This translates into CSARRRRRGTGTEDTDTQYF.

This clonotype was found a few times. The V gene is TRBV12-3 or TRBV12-4, the J gene TRBJ1-1; D remains unclear. The CDR3 covers 12 residues. The germline V and J ends were trimmed by 3 bases and 4 bases, with 6 bases remaining between them. The CDR3 spells CASSLRTTEAFF. The CDR3 nucleotides read TGTGCCAGCAGTTTGCGTACCACTGAAGCTTTCTTT.

This clonotype has a count of ten or more. This sequence joins TRBV20-1 and TRBJ2-2; D ambiguous. The germline V gene encodes CDR1 DFQATT and CDR2 SNEGSKA (reference sequence). The V and J ends lost 0 bases and 7 bases respectively, with 12 bases between them. The CDR3 covers 14 residues. Written as DNA, the CDR3 is TGCAGTGCTAGAGATGAAAAAGGGCACGGGGAGCTGTTTTTT. Residues: CSARDEKGHGELFF.

The CDR3 region has the DNA TGTGCCAGCAGTTTATTGGGACAGTTCAATCAGCCCCAGCATTTT. Translation gives CASSLLGQFNQPQHF. The chain has TRBV27 and TRBJ1-5, with 7 bases matching TRBD1. V was clipped by 1 base and J by 3 bases; unmatched bases: 3. CDR3 size: 15 residues. Per the germline V gene, CDR1 is MNHEY and CDR2 is SMNVEV (reference sequence).

This clonotype was observed a few times. The chain links TRBV11-2 to TRBJ2-7, with D possibly being TRBD2 (5 bases). Per germline, CDR1 SGHAT and CDR2 FQNNGV. V dropped 6 bases and J dropped 3 bases, with 15 bases sitting between them. This CDR3 is built from 14 residues. The CDR3 DNA sequence: TGTGCCAGCAGACTAGATTCAGTTAGCTACGAGCAGTACTTC. Protein product: CASRLDSVSYEQYF.

This clonotype was observed a few times. The chain employs TRBV19 and TRBJ2-2; tentatively, D is TRBD1 (6 bases). This CDR3 is 15 amino acids long. Germline V gene data show CDR1 as LNHDA and CDR2 as SQIVND (reference sequence). Trimming removed 4 bases from V and 5 bases from J, with 14 bases in between. The CDR3 loop reads CASSTGVIVTGELFF. The CDR3 nucleotides read TGTGCCAGTAGTACAGGGGTGATTGTTACCGGGGAGCTGTTTTTT. The whole variable domain, filled in from reference TRBV19 and TRBJ2-2, reads DGGITQSPKYLFRKEGQNVTLSCEQNLNHDAMYWYRQDPGQGLRLIYYSQIVNDFQKGDIAEGYSVSREKKESFPLTVTSAQKNPTAFYLCASSTGVIVTGELFFGEGSRLTVL.

There are a few counts of this clonotype. The rearrangement links TRBV12-3 or TRBV12-4 to TRBJ2-7; 8 nucleotides align to TRBD1. J lost 4 bases, V lost 6 bases, and 14 bases had no gene match. The CDR3 runs to 16 residues. CDR3 DNA sequence: TGTGCCAGCAGAACGTACAGGGGGACCCCCCCGTACGAGCAGTACTTC. The encoded protein is CASRTYRGTPPYEQYF.

This clonotype came up a few times. This chain uses TRBV4-3 with TRBJ2-5; 8 nucleotides align to TRBD1. The V segment lost 4 bases and the J segment 5 bases; nucleotides outside the gene matches: 9. The CDR3 extends over 15 amino acids. CDR1 and CDR2 from the germline V gene are LGHNA and YSLEER. This CDR3 is CASSRYQGAWETQYF. The CDR3 DNA is TGCGCCAGCAGCCGGTATCAGGGGGCTTGGGAGACCCAGTACTTC.

This rearrangement joins TRBV9 to TRBJ2-1, with 14 positions matching TRBD2. Germline V gene lookup returns CDR1 SGDLS and CDR2 YYNGEE. The CDR3 is 17 amino acids. The ends lost 0 bases at V and 6 bases at J; junction bases unmatched: 5. The CDR3 DNA reads as TGTGCCAGCAGCGTAGGGACTAGCGGGGGGAATAGCAATGAGCAGTTCTTC. Its protein is CASSVGTSGGNSNEQFF.

This clonotype was recorded only once. The chain carries TRBV5-5 and TRBJ2-3; 12 bases line up with TRBD2. With 3 bases clipped from V and 0 bases from J, the junction kept 8 bases outside the gene matches. There are 18 residues in the CDR3. Germline V gene data show CDR1 as SGHKS and CDR2 as YYEKEE (reference sequence). The CDR3 DNA is TGTGCCAGCAGCTCCGGACTAGCGGGGACCTCTAGCACAGATACGCAGTATTTT. Amino acid sequence: CASSSGLAGTSSTDTQYF.

The V gene is TRBV10-3, the J gene TRBJ2-1, with 9 positions matching TRBD2. J was trimmed by 6 bases and V by 5 bases; bases with no gene match: 11. The CDR3 consists of 16 residues. The V gene's germline CDR1 is ENHRY and CDR2 SYGVKD. CDR3 sequence (DNA): TGTGCCATCAGTCCAAAATTGCGGGAGGGGAGCAATGAGCAGTTCTTC. Translated, it gives CAISPKLREGSNEQFF.

The chain combines TRBV7-9 with TRBJ2-1; tentatively, D is TRBD2 (6 bases). This CDR3 is built from 15 residues. Trimming shortened V by 5 bases and J by 4 bases, and 15 bases separated the two germline ends. Germline assignment: CDR1 SEHNR and CDR2 FQNEAQ (reference sequence). The CDR3 protein is CASSPGGPGYNEQFF. The CDR3 region has the DNA TGTGCCAGCAGCCCTGGAGGGCCGGGGTACAATGAGCAGTTCTTC.

The chain links TRBV20-1 to TRBJ2-7; 14 nucleotides match TRBD2. The V gene's germline CDR1 is DFQATT and CDR2 SNEGSKA (reference sequence). This CDR3 spans 16 amino acids. V dropped 4 bases and J dropped 4; count of bases not matched to a gene: 9. CDR3 loop: CSATRGLAGEPYEQYF. DNA of the CDR3: TGCAGTGCTACGAGGGGACTAGCGGGAGAGCCGTACGAGCAGTACTTC.

This clonotype was counted only a few times. The chain recombines TRBV20-1 with TRBJ2-1, with 8 bases lining up with TRBD2. After removal of 5 bases from V and 3 bases from J, the junction contained 6 bases not matched to a gene. Germline lookup yields CDR1 DFQATT and CDR2 SNEGSKA (reference sequence). The CDR3 is 14 amino acids. CDR3 region: CSAPRGTSYNEQFF. CDR3 nucleotide sequence: TGCAGTGCTCCTCGGGGGACTAGCTACAATGAGCAGTTCTTC.

The chain employs TRBV7-8 and TRBJ2-1; D may be TRBD1 (6 bases). V dropped 6 bases and J dropped 2 bases, with 20 bases sitting between them. The germline V gene encodes CDR1 SGHVS and CDR2 FQNEAQ. CDR3 length: 17 residues. As DNA, the CDR3 is TGTGCCAGCAGTTCCCAAGCGGACAGAGCTGCCTACAATGAGCAGTTCTTC. Residues: CASSSQADRAAYNEQFF.

This rearrangement joins TRBV4-3 to TRBJ2-1; 8 bases line up with TRBD2. Germline CDR1 LGHNA, CDR2 YSLEER. Trimming took 0 bases from V and 7 from J; bases not matched to a gene: 11. The CDR3 contains 17 residues. This CDR3 is CASSQEGMGGLGNEQFF. CDR3 coding DNA: TGCGCCAGCAGCCAAGAAGGAATGGGGGGACTAGGGAATGAGCAGTTCTTC.

The chain uses TRBV3-1 and TRBJ2-5; no clear D. Trimming pared 0 bases from V and 5 bases from J, leaving 10 bases between. The germline V gene has CDR1 LGHDT and CDR2 YNNKEL (reference sequence). The CDR3 loop spans 14 amino acids. CDR3 residues: CASSQEGSWETQYF. The CDR3 bases are TGTGCCAGCAGCCAAGAAGGTTCGTGGGAGACCCAGTACTTC.

V and J are TRBV28 and TRBJ2-7; the match to TRBD1 covers 7 bases. The CDR3 contains 14 residues. The germline V gene has CDR1 MDHEN and CDR2 SYDVKM. The V segment lost 6 bases and the J segment 3 bases; nucleotides outside the gene matches: 8. CDR3 nucleotides: TGTGCCAGCAGCCCAGACAGGGTTGACTACGAGCAGTACTTC. It translates to CASSPDRVDYEQYF. Together with reference TRBV28 and TRBJ2-7, the CDR3 gives the full variable domain: DVKVTQSSRYLVKRTGEKVFLECVQDMDHENMFWYRQDPGLGLRLIYFSYDVKMKEKGDIPEGYSVSREKKERFSLILESASTNQTSMYLCASSPDRVDYEQYFGPGTRLTVT.

The chain is built from TRBV7-2 and TRBJ2-5, with a possible D match to TRBD1 (5 bases). The CDR3 spans 14 residues. V gave up 7 bases and J gave up 2 bases, with 14 bases separating them. The germline CDR1 and CDR2 sequences are SGHTA and FQGNSA. CDR3 sequence (DNA): TGTGCCAGCACCTCAGGGTCGTCTCAAGAGACCCAGTACTTC. It translates to CASTSGSSQETQYF.

In its sample, this clonotype was seen a few times. V and J are TRBV9 and TRBJ2-1; TRBD2 matches at 11 bases. Unmatched junction bases numbered 14, after V lost 0 bases and J lost 9 bases. This CDR3 has 18 residues. Germline CDR1 SGDLS, CDR2 YYNGEE. The CDR3 sequence: CASSVGPETLLAGVEQFF. The CDR3 bases are TGTGCCAGCAGCGTAGGCCCGGAGACGCTACTAGCGGGAGTTGAGCAGTTCTTC.

This clonotype occurred a few times. The chain employs TRBV5-1 and TRBJ2-2; TRBD1 aligns across 8 bases. Germline CDR1 SGHRS, CDR2 YFSETQ. The CDR3 is 17 residues long. V was pared by 4 bases and J by 0 bases, with 8 bases of the junction left unmatched. CDR3 in DNA: TGCGCCAGCAGCAAGGACAGGGTAAACGCGAACACCGGGGAGCTGTTTTTT. Protein product: CASSKDRVNANTGELFF.

The chain is built from TRBV7-2 and TRBJ2-1, with D perhaps being TRBD1 or TRBD2 (5 bases each). CDR3 length: 12 residues. Trimming removed 5 bases at V and 9 bases at J, with 11 bases between. Germline CDR1 SGHTA, CDR2 FQGNSA. The CDR3 sequence is CASSEGYVEQFF. The CDR3 nucleotides read TGTGCCAGCAGCGAGGGGTATGTTGAGCAGTTCTTC.